These 28 T cell receptor beta chains came from one sample sequenced in a study of regulatory T cells in long-lasting Graves disease. Time point reported: newly diagnosed GD, antithyroid drugs for less than 3 months. The TCR library was made from RNA that had been extracted from PBMCs in TRIzol. The authors built TCR beta libraries using iRepertoire HTBI primers and Arm-PCR of CDR3 regions. A single record per CDR3 protein comes from TCRdb applying MiXCR to the multiplex PCR reads. The sample holds 360,000 or so distinct CDR3 sequences, around 15% seen once. This sample was shared with a second study, whose subject was T cells in Graves' hyperthyroidism and ophthalmopathy.

The specimen comprised peripheral blood mononuclear cells (PBMCs), sampled at new diagnosis, from a patient treated with antithyroid drugs. Every receptor here comes from a young woman with Graves disease.

The J gene is TRBJ2-1, the V gene TRBV3-1, with TRBD2 matching 13 bases. The J call may be incorrect, as the DNA end agrees better with TRBJ2-7. The germline CDR1 and CDR2 sequences are LGHDT and YNNKEL (reference sequence). The CDR3 is 14 amino acids. The CDR3 here is CASIRLAGGNEQYF. For the CDR3, the DNA is TGTGCCAGTATTAGACTAGCGGGAGGCAACGAGCAGTACTTC.

The chain uses TRBV11-2 and TRBJ2-3, with 11 nucleotides matching TRBD1. There are 19 residues in the CDR3. Germline V CDR1 and CDR2: SGHAT, FQNNGV. The trim removed 4 bases at V and 8 bases at J, leaving 20 bases unmatched. The CDR3 nucleotides are TGTGCCAGCAGCTCCCTCCCCCGGACAGGGGGCGCGGGAGGGGGTACGCAGTATTTT. Protein product: CASSSLPRTGGAGGGTQYF. The entire variable domain, with the rest obtained from reference TRBV11-2 and TRBJ2-3, is as follows: EAGVAQSPRYKIIEKRQSVAFWCNPISGHATLYWYQQILGQGPKLLIQFQNNGVVDDSQLPKDRFSAERLKGVDSTLKIQPAKLEDSAVYLCASSSLPRTGGAGGGTQYFGPGTRLTVL.

This clonotype turned up a few times. The chain uses TRBV5-4 and TRBJ2-5, with TRBD1 identical over 7 bases. Trimming removed 4 bases from V and 2 bases from J; junction bases left unmatched: 5. The CDR3 extends over 14 amino acids. CDR1 SGHNT and CDR2 YYREEE come from the germline V gene (reference sequence). The CDR3 reads CASSQDREQETQYF. CDR3 DNA: TGTGCCAGCAGCCAAGACAGGGAACAAGAGACCCAGTACTTC.

In this sample, this clonotype turned up many times. The rearrangement joins TRBV3-1 to TRBJ1-2; a weak D match, TRBD1 (5 bases). The CDR3 totals 15 residues. Germline V gene sequence: CDR1 LGHDT, CDR2 YNNKEL (reference sequence). Trimming shortened V by 1 base and J by 8 bases, and 17 bases separated the two germline ends. CDR3 amino acids: CASSQVDSPNGGYTF. DNA for the CDR3: TGTGCCAGCAGCCAAGTTGACAGTCCTAACGGAGGCTACACCTTC. The whole variable domain, filled in from reference TRBV3-1 and TRBJ1-2, reads DTAVSQTPKYLVTQMGNDKSIKCEQNLGHDTMYWYKQDSKKFLKIMFSYNNKELIINETVPNRFSPKSPDKAHLNLHINSLELGDSAVYFCASSQVDSPNGGYTFGSGTRLTVV.

This clonotype was seen repeatedly, ten times or more. The chain employs TRBV24-1 and TRBJ1-5; weak D call: TRBD1 (6 bases). Germline CDR1 KGHDR, CDR2 SFDVKD. Trimming took off 4 bases at V and 7 bases at J, with 7 bases between the two ends. This CDR3 region has 12 residues. In DNA, the CDR3 is TGTGCCACCAGTGAGGGGGCGCAGCCCCAGCATTTT. This gives the protein CATSEGAQPQHF.

There are many counts of this clonotype. The DNA for the CDR3 is TGTGCCAGCACCACCGCGCCTGCGGTGGGGGTCGTCTACGAGCAGTACTTC. Its protein is CASTTAPAVGVVYEQYF. V is TRBV28 and J is TRBJ2-7; tentatively, D is TRBD1 or TRBD2 (5 bases each). The V end lost 7 bases, the J end lost 3 bases, and 25 bases lay between the germline ends. The CDR3 consists of 17 residues. In germline, CDR1 is MDHEN, CDR2 SYDVKM.

This clonotype was seen a handful of times. This sequence joins TRBV9 and TRBJ1-1, with D hard to call. The V gene's germline CDR1 is SGDLS and CDR2 YYNGEE. The length of the CDR3 is 13 residues. The V end was cut by 3 bases, the J end by 1 base, with 7 bases between. CDR3 in amino acids: CASSAQRNTEAFF. CDR3 DNA sequence: TGTGCCAGCAGCGCCCAGAGGAACACTGAAGCTTTCTTT.

This clonotype has a count of ten or more. The J gene is TRBJ2-1, the V gene TRBV5-4; 7 bases agree with TRBD2. The trim removed 0 bases at V and 7 bases at J, leaving 7 bases unmatched. The length of the CDR3 is 15 residues. Germline lookup yields CDR1 SGHNT and CDR2 YYREEE (reference sequence). In nucleotides, the CDR3 is TGTGCCAGCAGCTTGGGGACTAGTGTTGGGAATGAGCAGTTCTTC. Amino acid sequence: CASSLGTSVGNEQFF.

In its sample, this clonotype was seen a few times. This sequence joins TRBV28 and TRBJ1-5; no clear D. Germline V gives CDR1 MDHEN, CDR2 SYDVKM. CDR3 size: 15 residues. V was shortened by 2 bases and J by 3 bases, with 11 bases between the two germline ends. The CDR3 sequence is CASSLNVGFNQPQHF. CDR3 DNA: TGTGCCAGCAGTTTAAATGTAGGGTTCAATCAGCCCCAGCATTTT.

In this sample, this clonotype turned up once. A much larger clone differs by one base, so this may be a read error. This chain uses TRBV28 with TRBJ2-3; D may be TRBD1 (6 bases). V was cut by 5 bases and J by 0 bases, with 18 bases left in between. The length of the CDR3 is 17 residues. The germline V gene has CDR1 MDHEN and CDR2 SYDVKM. In DNA, the CDR3 is TGTGCCAGCAGTCAACCGTTGGACAGCCTTAGCACAGATACGCAGTATTTT. This gives the protein CASSQPLDSLSTDTQYF.

This clonotype has a handful of counts. The gene calls are TRBV6-1 and TRBJ2-5; D unclear. This CDR3 contains 13 residues. The V gene's germline CDR1 is MNHNS and CDR2 SASEGT. Deletions cut 7 bases from V and 0 bases from J, with 9 bases between. The CDR3 protein is CASMRSDQETQYF. The CDR3 region has the DNA TGTGCCAGCATGCGGAGCGACCAAGAGACCCAGTACTTC.

A single count supports this clonotype. The rearrangement links TRBV6-1 to TRBJ2-1; 11 nucleotides match TRBD2. J was trimmed by 0 bases and V by 4 bases; bases with no gene match: 2. Germline V gives CDR1 MNHNS, CDR2 SASEGT. The CDR3 has 16 amino acids. This chain's CDR3 is CASSGLAGLSYNEQFF. CDR3 nucleotide sequence: TGTGCCAGCAGTGGACTAGCGGGACTCTCCTACAATGAGCAGTTCTTC.

This clonotype was recorded many times. The chain links TRBV6-1 to TRBJ1-1; D is unclear. V lost 5 bases and J lost 0, with 7 bases in between. This CDR3 spans 13 amino acids. CDR1 MNHNS and CDR2 SASEGT come from the germline V gene. CDR3 region: CASSRVLNTEAFF. Here the CDR3 DNA reads TGTGCCAGCAGTCGGGTTTTGAACACTGAAGCTTTCTTT.

This clonotype was counted at least ten times. The rearrangement joins TRBV11-2 to TRBJ1-2; maybe TRBD1 (5 bases). Deletions cut 5 bases from V and 4 bases from J, with 11 bases between. Per the germline V gene, CDR1 is SGHAT and CDR2 is FQNNGV. The CDR3 runs to 13 residues. The CDR3 loop reads CASSPGLLYGYTF. As DNA, the CDR3 is TGTGCCAGCAGCCCGGGACTGCTCTATGGCTACACCTTC.

This clonotype was seen at least ten times. The chain has TRBV5-1 and TRBJ2-1; no definite D call. The V gene's germline CDR1 is SGHRS and CDR2 YFSETQ. The CDR3 has 14 residues. Trimming stripped 0 bases from V and 7 bases from J, with 11 bases between. The CDR3 sequence: CASSLDVRRNEQFF. The CDR3 DNA sequence: TGCGCCAGCAGCTTGGATGTTAGACGGAATGAGCAGTTCTTC. Together with reference TRBV5-1 and TRBJ2-1, the CDR3 gives the full variable domain: KAGVTQTPRYLIKTRGQQVTLSCSPISGHRSVSWYQQTPGQGLQFLFEYFSETQRNKGNFPGRFSGRQFSNSRSEMNVSTLELGDSALYLCASSLDVRRNEQFFGPGTRLTVL.

This clonotype was observed many times. The V gene is TRBV7-6, the J gene TRBJ2-7; TRBD2 is a possible D gene (5 bases). The V end lost 3 bases, the J end lost 0 bases, and 9 bases lay between the germline ends. Per germline, CDR1 SGHVS and CDR2 FNYEAQ. The CDR3 is made up of 14 amino acids. The CDR3 loop is CASSLGEGSYEQYF. Here the CDR3 DNA reads TGTGCCAGCAGCTTGGGAGAGGGCTCCTACGAGCAGTACTTC.

This clonotype has only a few counts. The chain is built from TRBV29-1 and TRBJ1-6; no definite D call. Trimming took 0 bases from V and 7 from J, leaving 16 bases between them. Germline CDR1 reads SQVTM; CDR2 reads ANQGSEA. The CDR3 consists of 16 residues. The CDR3 sequence is CSVEDPSSGNNSPLHF. Written as DNA, the CDR3 is TGCAGCGTTGAAGATCCCAGTTCGGGGAACAATTCACCCCTCCACTTT.

On this clonotype itself: Mismatch with germline at one junction end may stem from a read error. The chain couples TRBV6-1 to TRBJ2-1; 11 bases agree with TRBD2. This CDR3 is 20 amino acids long. Germline lookup yields CDR1 MNHNS and CDR2 SASEGT. This CDR3 is CATSDPSGLAGGPLDNEQFF. For the CDR3, the DNA is TGTGCCACCAGTGACCCTAGCGGCCTAGCGGGGGGTCCCTTGGACAATGAGCAGTTCTTC.

This clonotype showed up many times. The chain carries TRBV2 and TRBJ1-1; 7 bases map to TRBD1. With 6 bases clipped from V and 0 bases from J, the junction kept 13 bases outside the gene matches. This CDR3 region has 17 residues. Germline V gives CDR1 SNHLY, CDR2 FYNNEI. Here the CDR3 DNA reads TGTGCCAGCAGAGCCAGGGGGACACTAATCATGAACACTGAAGCTTTCTTT. The encoded protein is CASRARGTLIMNTEAFF. The variable domain in full, completed from reference TRBV2 and TRBJ1-1, reads EPEVTQTPSHQVTQMGQEVILRCVPISNHLYFYWYRQILGQKVEFLVSFYNNEISEKSEIFDDQFSVERPDGSNFTLKIRSTKLEDSAMYFCASRARGTLIMNTEAFFGQGTRLTVV.

This sequence joins TRBV15 and TRBJ2-1; D tentatively reads TRBD1 or TRBD2 (6 bases each). Looked up from germline, CDR1 is LNHNV and CDR2 is YYDKDF (reference sequence). The CDR3 extends over 18 amino acids. The ends were cut back, 5 bases at V and 8 bases at J, with 28 bases in the middle. For the CDR3, the DNA is TGTGCCACCAGCCCAGGCGGAGGGAGAGGGGGAAGGACGGATGAGCAGTTCTTC. Its protein is CATSPGGGRGGRTDEQFF.

This clonotype was counted a few times. This chain links TRBV14 with TRBJ1-1; 8 nucleotides match TRBD1. V lost 1 base and J lost 4; bases outside the gene matches: 17. CDR1 is SGHDN, CDR2 FVKESK, per germline. The CDR3 contains 19 residues. The CDR3: CASSQAFGQGRFAGTEAFF. The CDR3 bases are TGTGCCAGCAGCCAAGCTTTCGGACAGGGTAGATTCGCAGGCACTGAAGCTTTCTTT.

This clonotype was seen repeatedly, ten times or more. The chain couples TRBV2 to TRBJ1-5; D ambiguous. The V end was cut by 1 base, the J end by 4 bases, with 14 bases between. The CDR3 contains 16 residues. The germline V gene has CDR1 SNHLY and CDR2 FYNNEI. The CDR3 protein is CASSEGGRRTNQPQHF. In DNA, the CDR3 is TGTGCCAGCAGTGAAGGCGGCAGGCGAACTAATCAGCCCCAGCATTTT.

This clonotype was counted ten times or more. The genes are TRBV11-2 and TRBJ2-4; D uncertain. This CDR3 contains 14 residues. The V end was cut by 5 bases, the J end by 9 bases, with 17 bases between. Germline V gene data show CDR1 as SGHAT and CDR2 as FQNNGV. The CDR3 region is CASSRTANVGIQYF. CDR3 in DNA: TGTGCCAGCAGCAGAACGGCAAATGTTGGCATTCAGTACTTC.

There are many counts of this clonotype. In DNA form, the CDR3 reads TGTGCCAGCAGCCGCCATTACCTCAATGAGCAGTTCTTC. This encodes CASSRHYLNEQFF. The rearrangement joins TRBV3-1 to TRBJ2-1; D unresolved. V dropped 4 bases and J dropped 6 bases, with 10 bases sitting between them. The CDR3 sequence is 13 residues long. Germline V gives CDR1 LGHDT, CDR2 YNNKEL (reference sequence).

This clonotype has ten or more counts. The chain uses TRBV11-3 and TRBJ2-1; the match to TRBD1 covers 9 bases. CDR3 length: 15 residues. J gave up 7 bases and V 1 base, and 5 bases lay outside the gene matches. Per germline, CDR1 SGHNT and CDR2 YENEEA. The CDR3 loop is CASSLATGGGNEQFF. The DNA of the CDR3 is TGTGCCAGCAGCTTAGCCACAGGGGGCGGGAATGAGCAGTTCTTC. Full variable domain (missing parts from reference TRBV11-3 and TRBJ2-1): EAGVVQSPRYKIIEKKQPVAFWCNPISGHNTLYWYLQNLGQGPELLIRYENEEAVDDSQLPKDRFSAERLKGVDSTLKIQPAELGDSAVYLCASSLATGGGNEQFFGPGTRLTVL.

Only a few counts were recorded for this clonotype. The chain has TRBV2 and TRBJ1-1; no definite D call. Deletions cut 5 bases from V and 5 bases from J, with 12 bases between. Germline V gene data show CDR1 as SNHLY and CDR2 as FYNNEI. The CDR3 runs to 13 residues. CDR3 protein: CASSPGRETEAFF. DNA of the CDR3: TGTGCCAGCAGTCCGGGTCGTGAGACTGAAGCTTTCTTT.

This clonotype has ten or more counts. This chain connects TRBV28 to TRBJ2-1; 8 positions match TRBD1. J lost 3 bases, V lost 7 bases, and 5 bases had no gene match. The CDR3 has 14 amino acids. The V gene's germline CDR1 is MDHEN and CDR2 SYDVKM. The CDR3 spells CASISGQGYNEQFF. CDR3 DNA sequence: TGTGCCAGCATCAGTGGACAGGGCTACAATGAGCAGTTCTTC.

CDR3 region: CASSQDRQGNEKLFF. The CDR3 region has the DNA TGTGCCAGCAGCCAAGATAGGCAGGGCAACGAAAAACTGTTTTTT. The chain links TRBV4-2 to TRBJ1-4, with D maybe TRBD1 (5 bases). CDR3 size: 15 residues. Germline values: CDR1 LGHNA, CDR2 YNFKEQ. Trimming removed 0 bases from V and 8 bases from J, with 13 bases in between.